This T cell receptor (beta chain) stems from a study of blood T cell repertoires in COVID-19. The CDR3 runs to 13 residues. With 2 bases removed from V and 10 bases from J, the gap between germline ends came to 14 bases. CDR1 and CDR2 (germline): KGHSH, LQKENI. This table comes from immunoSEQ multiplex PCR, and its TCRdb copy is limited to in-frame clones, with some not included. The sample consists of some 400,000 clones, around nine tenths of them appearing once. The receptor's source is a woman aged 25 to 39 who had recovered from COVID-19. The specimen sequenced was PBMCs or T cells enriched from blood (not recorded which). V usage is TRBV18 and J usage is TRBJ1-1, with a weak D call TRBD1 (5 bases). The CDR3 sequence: CASSPRLGDRAFF. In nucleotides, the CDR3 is TGTGCCAGCTCACCAAGGCTAGGGGATCGAGCTTTCTTT.